This TCR beta chain was identified during a study of vaccination effects on CD4 cells after COVID-19. About the research overall: Samples gathered post-vaccine arrived a median of 72 days past the second dose.

Study-wide findings and caveats: Late after vaccination, infection- and vaccine-induced clones showed marked clonal contraction.

Measured with immunoSEQ multiplex PCR; TCRdb has only the in-frame clones, and not every one. This sample has 42,000 or so clones, with 72% found just once. The CDR3 spans 13 residues. Trimming left V 3 bases short and J 8 bases short, with 8 bases between. The V gene's germline CDR1 is SGHDN and CDR2 FVKESK. Culturing for nine to ten days preceded CD4+ T cell isolation. Either the BNT162b2 or mRNA-1273 vaccine was given to participants in two doses. Nucleocapsid antibodies stayed negative before and after vaccination, showing no earlier SARS-CoV-2 infection. On day 3 and again on day 7, half the medium was replaced with IL-2 medium. This clone was recorded a few times. The antigen remains unidentified.

V gene TRBV14 combines with J gene TRBJ1-6; D perhaps matches TRBD1 (5 bases). This clonotype was obtained from a human donor who received a COVID-19 vaccine. The specimen was CD4+ T cells from PBMCs cultured without peptide, collected after COVID-19 vaccination. The CDR3 spells CASSQFRDSPLHF. The CDR3 coding sequence is TGTGCCAGCAGCCAGTTCAGGGATTCACCCCTCCACTTT.